A single sample gave rise to the 25 T cell receptor delta chains below, sequenced in a study of gamma-delta T cells after stem cell transplantation. TCRdb called clones from the RT-PCR reads again using CATT. This sample carries about 2,000 delta-chain clones, over 5.5% of them seen once, and the ten largest clones take 27%. Sequences were obtained from gamma-delta T cells. The receptors were sampled from a human donor. It is not recorded whose cells these are; they may come from a transplant donor.

Only a few counts were recorded for this clone. A read error is the likely source, as a far larger clone sits one nucleotide away. The same CDR3 arises from other DNA sequences in this sample as well. The chain recombines TRDV2 with TRDJ1, with 11 bases lining up with TRDD3. The germline gives CDR1 GEAIGNYY, CDR2 EKD. The CDR3 has 20 amino acids. CDR3 amino acids: CACDLVLGDNNAPYTDKLIF. CDR3 coding DNA: TGCGCCTGTGACCTAGTACTGGGGGATAATAATGCCCCCTACACCGATAAACTCATCTTT.

In its sample, this clone was seen a few times. A read error may produce the germline difference seen at one junction end. The genes are TRDV2 and TRDJ1; no firm D call. Germline V gene lookup returns CDR1 GEAIGNYY and CDR2 EKD. CDR3 length: 17 amino acids. This CDR3 is CACDTVGSISETGKLIF. The CDR3 DNA follows: TGTGCCTGTGACACCGTCGGCTCGATCTCCGAGACCGGTAAACTCATCTTT.

For this clone: The translation of this DNA and the TCRdb protein of a much larger clone differ at residue 16, probably owing to a read error; the protein shown here is translated from the DNA. The chain has TRDV2 and TRDJ3; maybe TRDD3 (5 bases). The CDR3 spans 18 residues. Looked up from germline, CDR1 is GEAIGNYY and CDR2 is EKD. The CDR3, as DNA: TGTGCCTGTGACACGGTGGTGGGCGGCTCCTGGGACACCCGACAGGTGTTTTTC. It translates to CACDTVVGGSWDTRQVFF.

Worth noting for this clone: This may arise from a read error, as a much more abundant clone is one base away. The chain couples TRDV2 to TRDJ1; 8 bases align to TRDD3. CDR3 size: 18 residues. Germline V gene lookup returns CDR1 GEAIGNYY and CDR2 EKD. The CDR3 sequence: CACGTVPNGGISTDKLIF. Written as DNA, the CDR3 is TGTGCCTGTGGCACCGTCCCTAATGGGGGGATAAGCACCGATAAACTCATCTTT.

This clone was found a few times. TCRdb's listed protein matches a much larger clone and diverges from this DNA's translation at residue 10, likely through a read error; the protein shown comes from the DNA. V usage is TRDV2 and J usage is TRDJ1, with 7 bases lining up with TRDD3. V was clipped by 3 bases and J by 6 bases; unmatched bases: 15. The CDR3 runs to 16 residues. The germline CDR1 and CDR2 sequences are GEAIGNYY and EKD. Here the CDR3 DNA reads TGTGCCTGTGACCCTCTTATGGGGGAGCACCCCCATAAACTCATCTTT. It encodes CACDPLMGEHPHKLIF.

Only a few counts were recorded for this clone. Given a much more abundant clone one base away, this may be a read error. The chain uses TRDV2 and TRDJ1, with 9 bases fitting TRDD3. The CDR3 is made up of 19 amino acids. From germline, CDR1 is GEAIGNYY and CDR2 EKD. The CDR3 is CACDTIGPGDTSYTDKPIF. The CDR3 DNA reads as TGTGCCTGTGACACGATTGGTCCGGGGGATACATCGTACACCGATAAACCCATCTTT.

For this clone: Since a far larger clone is one base different, this is likely a read error. Other DNA sequences in the sample encode the same CDR3. This chain connects TRDV2 to TRDJ1; TRDD3 aligns across 8 bases. The germline CDR1 and CDR2 sequences are GEAIGNYY and EKD. The CDR3 is made up of 20 amino acids. V was clipped by 0 bases and J by 2 bases; unmatched bases: 19. CDR3 DNA: TGTGCCTGTGACACCGTGACAGACTGGGGGTCACCTCATACGACCGATAAACTCATCTTT. Its translation: CACDTVTDWGSPHTTDKLIF.

Only a few counts were recorded for this clone. A read error is the likely source, as a far larger clone sits one nucleotide away. The chain is built from TRDV2 and TRDJ1; 13 bases map to TRDD3. In germline, CDR1 is GEAIGNYY, CDR2 EKD. The CDR3 length is 17 residues. The CDR3, as DNA: TGTGCCTGTGACTTACTGGGGGATACGCCACACACCGATATACTCATCTTT. This encodes CACDLLGDTPHTDILIF.

About this clone itself: Since a much larger clone is just one base distant, this may be a read error. The J gene is TRDJ1, the V gene TRDV2; 13 positions match TRDD3. Germline V gene lookup returns CDR1 GEAIGNYY and CDR2 EKD. This CDR3 comprises 21 residues. CDR3: CACDKVLGDTLNPAYTNKLIF. CDR3 bases: TGTGCCTGTGACAAAGTACTGGGGGATACGCTCAACCCAGCGTACACCAATAAACTCATCTTT.

By its share, this clone is large. At the DNA level, this CDR3 is encoded by other sequences in the same sample as well. The chain employs TRDV2 and TRDJ3, with 10 bases lining up with TRDD3. CDR1 is GEAIGNYY, CDR2 EKD, per germline. CDR3 length equals 22 residues. The trim removed 1 base at V and 0 bases at J, leaving 14 bases unmatched. This CDR3 is CACDTFPGGGYSSSWDTRQMFF. In DNA form, the CDR3 reads TGTGCCTGTGACACTTTCCCGGGTGGGGGATACTCAAGCTCCTGGGACACCCGACAGATGTTTTTC.

This clone was observed a few times. This likely reflects a read error, since a far larger clone is one base away. Other DNA sequences in this sample translate to the same CDR3. V is TRDV2 and J is TRDJ1; 12 bases are a match to TRDD3. The CDR3 has 20 residues. Germline V lookup: CDR1 GEAIGNYY, CDR2 EKD. The CDR3 DNA follows: TGTGCCTGCGACAAGGTTGCTGGGGGATACGCGGTGGGTACCACCGATAAACTCATCTTT. It yields the protein CACDKVAGGYAVGTTDKLIF.

By sample share, this clone is medium-sized (0.01 to 0.1%). This sequence joins TRDV1 and TRDJ1; D is ambiguous. The germline V and J ends were trimmed by 0 bases and 1 base, with 3 bases remaining between them. The V gene's germline CDR1 is TSWWSYY and CDR2 QGS. This CDR3 is built from 13 residues. CDR3: CALGELGTDKLIF. The CDR3 coding sequence is TGTGCTCTTGGGGAACTAGGCACCGATAAACTCATCTTT.

For this clone: A much larger clone lies one base from this, so it may be a read error. The same CDR3 can be traced to other DNA sequences in this sample. This rearrangement joins TRDV2 to TRDJ1; D possibly corresponds to TRDD3 (6 bases). CDR1 is GEAIGNYY and CDR2 is EKD in the germline V gene. The CDR3 consists of 18 residues. The DNA of the CDR3 is TGCGCCTGTGACACCATCGGCAATGGGGGCCCGGACACCGATAAACTCATCTTT. Protein: CACDTIGNGGPDTDKLIF.

In its sample, this clone was seen a few times. This rearrangement joins TRDV2 to TRDJ2; 8 nucleotides line up with TRDD3. V gave up 3 bases and J gave up 3 bases; unmatched junction bases: 11. The CDR3 runs 17 residues. CDR1 and CDR2 (germline): GEAIGNYY, EKD. In DNA form, the CDR3 reads TGTGCCTGTGACTCCGTACTGGGGGGGATTCTGACAGCACAACTCTTCTTT. It translates to CACDSVLGGILTAQLFF.

This clone was observed a handful of times. Different DNA sequences within this sample yield the same CDR3. This chain uses TRDV2 with TRDJ3, with 9 positions matching TRDD3. This CDR3 has 19 amino acids. Germline values: CDR1 GEAIGNYY, CDR2 EKD. Trimming cost V 1 base and J 0 bases; bases outside gene matches: 6. The CDR3 is CACDTLLGDLSWDTRQMFF. The CDR3 nucleotides read TGTGCCTGTGACACTCTACTGGGGGACCTCTCCTGGGACACCCGACAGATGTTTTTC.

This clone occurred a few times. A much larger clonotype is one base distant, so this may be a read error. The rearrangement joins TRDV2 to TRDJ1, with 11 bases matching TRDD3. This CDR3 has 19 amino acids. CDR1 and CDR2 (germline): GEAIGNYY, EKD. The CDR3 DNA reads TGTGCCTGTGGCACCGTTTCTTACTTACTGGGGGATAACTCCGATAAACTCATCTTT. Its protein is CACGTVSYLLGDNSDKLIF.

In its sample, this clone was seen a few times. This DNA's translation and the protein TCRdb lists, from a much larger clone, do not match at residue 10, likely due to a read error; the protein shown is translated from the DNA. This rearrangement joins TRDV2 to TRDJ1; D is perhaps TRDD3 (6 bases). Looked up from germline, CDR1 is GEAIGNYY and CDR2 is EKD. The CDR3 spans 16 residues. The V end was cut by 1 base, the J end by 1 base, with 15 bases between. The CDR3 loop is CACDTVGDPCTDKLIF. The CDR3 DNA reads TGTGCCTGTGACACTGTAGGGGATCCGTGCACCGATAAACTCATCTTT.

This clone counts as large. Other DNA sequences in this sample translate to the same CDR3. The chain joins TRDV2 to TRDJ1; 9 bases align to TRDD3. Germline V gene lookup returns CDR1 GEAIGNYY and CDR2 EKD. This CDR3 is built from 16 residues. Trimming at V came to 3 bases and at J to 0 bases, leaving 7 bases not matched to a gene. CDR3 in DNA: TGTGCCTGTGACGCCTTGACTGGGGGAAACACCGATAAACTCATCTTT. Translated: CACDALTGGNTDKLIF.

This clone was picked up a small number of times. A read error may be the cause here, since a much bigger clone is one base away. Other DNA sequences in the same sample also yield this CDR3. The chain is built from TRDV2 and TRDJ2; 10 bases map to TRDD3. Germline V gene lookup returns CDR1 GEAIGNYY and CDR2 EKD. The CDR3 sequence is 19 residues long. V was clipped by 1 base and J by 0 bases; unmatched bases: 10. The CDR3 sequence: CACDTLGDTKGALTAQLFF. CDR3 bases: TGTGCCTGTGACACATTGGGGGATACTAAGGGGGCTTTGACAGCACAACTCTTCTTT.

This clone was seen only a few times. TCRdb's protein for this DNA is that of a much larger clone and differs from the translation at residue 7, likely a read error; the protein shown is the DNA translation. This chain joins TRDV2 and TRDJ1, with D tentatively TRDD3 (6 bases). From germline, CDR1 is GEAIGNYY and CDR2 EKD. V dropped 3 bases and J dropped 1 base, with 17 bases sitting between them. The CDR3 runs 16 residues. Here the CDR3 DNA reads TGTGCCTGTGACCCTTTGGCGGGGATTGGCACCGATAAACTCATCTTT. This translates into CACDPLAGIGTDKLIF.

This clone was counted between two and nine times. This is likely an artifact of a read error, given a far larger clone one base away. Different DNA sequences within this sample yield the same CDR3. The rearrangement joins TRDV2 to TRDJ1; 13 positions agree with TRDD3. Germline V gene lookup returns CDR1 GEAIGNYY and CDR2 EKD. The CDR3 sequence is 17 residues long. The CDR3: CACDLLGDTPHTDKLIF. The CDR3, as DNA: TGTGCCTGTGACTTACTGGGGGATACGCCACACACCGATAAACTCATCTTC.

Comment on this clone: TCRdb assigns this DNA the protein of a much larger clone, which departs from its translation at residue 4; this likely reflects a read error, and the protein shown comes from translating the DNA. The J gene is TRDJ1, the V gene TRDV2; 8 bases align to TRDD3. Germline CDR1 and CDR2: GEAIGNYY and EKD. The CDR3 spans 18 residues. CDR3 nucleotides: TGTGCCTGTGGCACCGTACTGGGGGTTCCAGAGTACACCGATAAACTCATCTTT. Translation: CACGTVLGVPEYTDKLIF.

A word on this clone: TCRdb's protein for this DNA is that of a much larger clone and differs from the translation at residue 9, likely a read error; the protein shown is the DNA translation. The chain joins TRDV2 to TRDJ1; 10 nucleotides line up with TRDD3. This CDR3 has 18 residues. V lost 0 bases and J lost 3; bases outside the gene matches: 12. Germline assignment: CDR1 GEAIGNYY and CDR2 EKD. CDR3 DNA: TGTGCCTGTGACACCGTTTCCTGGGTTGGGGGATACTCCGATAAACTCATCTTT. It specifies CACDTVSWVGGYSDKLIF.

This clone is medium-sized by share. This chain connects TRDV2 to TRDJ3; 9 nucleotides agree with TRDD3. The trim removed 0 bases at V and 0 bases at J, leaving 5 bases unmatched. This CDR3 has 19 amino acids. Germline CDR1 and CDR2: GEAIGNYY and EKD. The CDR3 DNA reads TGTGCCTGTGACACCCTACTGGGGGAAAGCTCCTGGGACACCCGACAGATGTTTTTC. Amino acid sequence: CACDTLLGESSWDTRQMFF.

This clone is medium-sized. The V and J genes are TRDV2 and TRDJ1; TRDD3 agrees at 7 bases. The CDR3 consists of 17 residues. The trim removed 0 bases at V and 3 bases at J, leaving 12 bases unmatched. Germline loops: CDR1 GEAIGNYY, CDR2 EKD. CDR3 in DNA: TGTGCCTGTGACACCGTGGGGATAGATCTTTACGCCGATAAACTCATCTTT. Its protein product is CACDTVGIDLYADKLIF.